This T cell receptor (beta chain) was found in a study of blood T cell repertoires in COVID-19. On the study more broadly: In each case, the material was cDNA or gDNA derived from T cells, B-cell-depleted T cells, or PBMCs.

The CDR3 runs to 14 residues. The junction had 6 bases not matched to a gene; V was cut back by 4 bases and J by 3 bases. CDR1 is LGHDT, CDR2 YNNKEL, per germline (reference sequence). Using immunoSEQ multiplex PCR, the repertoire was profiled, and TCRdb retains in-frame clones only, with some absent. Among 65,000 to 100,000 clones listed, 70% to 90% were seen once. This clone was seen once. The specimen sequenced was peripheral blood. The rearrangement joins TRBV3-1 (or the pseudogene TRBV3-2) to TRBJ2-7; 7 positions agree with TRBD1. The source is a woman of 80 years or more with acute or convalescent COVID-19. The CDR3 is CASSLQGEFYEQYF. DNA for the CDR3: TGTGCCAGCAGCCTTCAGGGGGAATTCTACGAGCAGTACTTC.